This T cell receptor (beta chain) came from a study of T cell responses to AZD1222 COVID-19 vaccine (dated by TCRdb to about 2021). Background on the whole study: A total of 230 or so trial participants underwent TCR sequencing, of whom 207 received two doses of AZD1222 and approximately 25 received two doses of the MenACWY control vaccine. Trial participants were enrolled by age into subgroups of 18-55, 56-69 and 70-plus years, and around 150, 29 and 61 TCR-sequenced participants, respectively, were included in these subgroups.

Study-wide conclusions, independent of this receptor: In the small 56-69-year group, the increase in depth fell short of significance, most likely because of low power. Conclusions about previously exposed vaccinees are limited because only six or seven AZD1222 recipients were SARS-CoV-2 seropositive at baseline. Vaccine-associated CD4 TCRs spanned the whole spike protein, with dominant responses in regions 160-218 and 743-854. Participants were mostly white British and included more females than males, and it was suggested by the authors that clonal diversity may have been underestimated. After two AZD1222 doses, both the breadth and the depth of spike-specific TCRs were significantly higher than at day 0 and than in MenACWY recipients. Reportedly, close to half of the unique spike-specific TCRs recognized epitopes lying outside the regions that are mutated in the B.1.351 and B.1.1.7 variants. Because no samples from the day 14 peak response were available, repertoires could be characterized only after the peak T cell response.

The CDR3 regions of human TCRbeta chains were subjected to immunosequencing. Processing in the source paper ran as follows. TCRs in the repertoires were compared against a reference library of SARS-CoV-2-specific TCRs that had been generated with the MIRA antigen-specificity platform. Breadth was defined as the fraction of unique TCRs that were SARS-CoV-2-associated. Depth was defined as the fraction of total T cells that were SARS-CoV-2-associated. Using the MIRA data, each spike-specific TCR was assigned both to the spike region to which the TCR was reactive and to a CD4 or CD8 class. Log10-transformed breadth and depth values were compared by one-way ANOVA with Sidak's multiple comparisons tests. TCRdb mirrors the immuneACCESS table, restricted to in-frame sequences. Some clones are absent from its copies; in checked studies, under half trace to an unresolved V gene, and the reason for the others is unknown. V, J and clone size are those of that table, while D and trimming were read from the DNA. The sample data list some 180,000 clones, and approximately 93% of these were observed just once. The biggest ten clones account for 1.7% of the sample.

The label giving this sample's time point can be read as: about 28 days (+/-7) after the second vaccine dose. AZD1222 recipients whose second dose came at about 4 weeks and those whose second dose came at about 12 weeks were combined into one group, since spike-specific TCR depth and breadth did not differ between the two schedules. Samples from vaccinated people were obtained from the UK trials COV001 and COV002, which included a single-blind randomized controlled phase 2/3 trial of AZD1222 (ChAdOx1 nCoV-19) in healthy adults. For TCRbeta chain sequencing, PBMC samples from trial participants were taken at day 0 and at day 28 after the second dose. About this clone: Its binding antigen is unknown. No qualities accompany the bases; no much larger clone lies one base away.

Based on the germline V gene, the CDR1 and CDR2 sequences are SGHVS and FQNEAQ. The germline V end is reduced by 1 base and the J end by 2 bases; junction bases left unmatched: 8. The CDR3 goes from the cysteine to the phenylalanine over 17 residues. Only the CDR3 region is kept as DNA, spanning 51 bases read in frame from base 1. The specimen comprised peripheral blood, sampled 28 days after the second AZD1222 dose. The rearranged chain carries TRBV7-8 and TRBJ2-1; TRBD1 agrees with 7 junctional bases. The sequence derives from an adult who received the AZD1222 COVID-19 vaccine. The CDR3 protein: CASSLVFRTGAYNEQFF. The DNA is TGTGCCAGCAGCTTAGTGTTTAGGACAGGAGCCTACAATGAGCAGTTCTTC.